These 9 T cell receptor beta chains were all obtained from the same sample, sequenced in a study of CD8 T cells in ankylosing spondylitis. TCRdb re-called the 5' RACE reads with MiXCR, one entry per CDR3 protein. This sample has fewer than 200,000 distinct CDR3 sequences, with 9.8% found just once. The sequenced sample consisted of blood, either unsorted or a sorted T cell fraction (not recorded which). These receptors were taken from a female donor with ankylosing spondylitis or in good health (not recorded which).

This clonotype was seen repeatedly, ten times or more. CDR3 DNA sequence: TGTGCCAGCAGCTTAGGAGTAGCGGGGGGTTACGAGCAGTACTTC. Protein product: CASSLGVAGGYEQYF. The chain recombines TRBV7-9 with TRBJ2-7; 10 nucleotides line up with TRBD2. Looked up from germline, CDR1 is SEHNR and CDR2 is FQNEAQ (reference sequence). V was clipped by 1 base and J by 4 bases; unmatched bases: 4. The CDR3 totals 15 residues.

The rearrangement joins TRBV24-1 to TRBJ2-3; 8 nucleotides line up with TRBD1. J lost 0 bases, V lost 7 bases, and 8 bases had no gene match. Germline V gives CDR1 KGHDR, CDR2 SFDVKD. The CDR3 consists of 16 residues. In DNA form, the CDR3 reads TGTGCCACCAGGGTCAGGGGGCACACTAGCACAGATACGCAGTATTTT. Protein: CATRVRGHTSTDTQYF.

In its sample, this clonotype was seen a few times. V and J are TRBV7-9 and TRBJ1-2, with TRBD1 matching over 9 bases. The CDR3 has 14 amino acids. Germline lookup yields CDR1 SEHNR and CDR2 FQNEAQ (reference sequence). V was pared by 8 bases and J by 7 bases, with 11 bases of the junction left unmatched. CDR3 protein: CASGGQGPRSGYTF. The CDR3 region has the DNA TGTGCCAGCGGGGGACAGGGCCCAAGGAGTGGCTACACCTTC.

Only a few counts were recorded for this clonotype. V usage is TRBV27 and J usage is TRBJ1-2; D remains unclear. The CDR3 is made up of 14 amino acids. Germline V gene sequence: CDR1 MNHEY, CDR2 SMNVEV (reference sequence). Trimming removed 4 bases from V and 4 bases from J, with 13 bases in between. The CDR3, as DNA: TGTGCCAGCAGTTCGGTCCCGACCGGCTATGGCTACACCTTC. Translated: CASSSVPTGYGYTF.

Concerning this clonotype itself: Given a much more abundant clone one base away, this may be a read error. This chain connects TRBV7-9 to TRBJ2-7, with D perhaps TRBD1 (6 bases). The CDR3 extends over 14 amino acids. Trimming stripped 5 bases from V and 2 bases from J, with 13 bases between. The germline V gene has CDR1 SEHNR and CDR2 FQNEAQ (reference sequence). CDR3: CASSALDSPYEQYF. The CDR3 region has the DNA TGTGCCAGCAGCGCCTTGGACAGTCCCTACGAGCAGTACTTC.

The genes are TRBV7-9 and TRBJ2-7, with D unresolved. Looked up from germline, CDR1 is SEHNR and CDR2 is FQNEAQ (reference sequence). This CDR3 is built from 13 residues. V gave up 1 base and J gave up 5 bases, with 9 bases separating them. The CDR3 bases are TGTGCCAGCAGCTTAGTAGTGGGGAACGAGCAGTACTTC. Protein sequence: CASSLVVGNEQYF.

V usage is TRBV20-1 and J usage is TRBJ2-7, with D hard to call. This CDR3 contains 12 residues. Germline V gives CDR1 DFQATT, CDR2 SNEGSKA (reference sequence). Trimming took 2 bases from V and 0 from J, leaving 5 bases between them. DNA of the CDR3: TGCAGTGCTAGATCAGCCTCCTACGAGCAGTACTTC. It yields the protein CSARSASYEQYF.

This clonotype was seen once. This chain uses TRBV3-1 with TRBJ1-1; D unresolved. The germline V gene has CDR1 LGHDT and CDR2 YNNKEL (reference sequence). CDR3 length: 17 residues. The V end was cut by 0 bases, the J end by 6 bases, with 20 bases between. In nucleotides, the CDR3 is TGTGCCAGCAGCCAAGATTTGAGGATAGGGTATAAGGCTGAAGCTTTCTTT. Encoded protein: CASSQDLRIGYKAEAFF.

This clonotype was picked up many times. This chain connects TRBV12-3 or TRBV12-4 to TRBJ1-2; D gene ambiguous. CDR3 length equals 13 residues. Between the trimmed V and J ends, which lost 5 bases and 4 bases, there was a span of 11 bases. For the CDR3, the DNA is TGTGCCAGCAGTCCCGGGGTCACCTATGGCTACACCTTC. Residues: CASSPGVTYGYTF.